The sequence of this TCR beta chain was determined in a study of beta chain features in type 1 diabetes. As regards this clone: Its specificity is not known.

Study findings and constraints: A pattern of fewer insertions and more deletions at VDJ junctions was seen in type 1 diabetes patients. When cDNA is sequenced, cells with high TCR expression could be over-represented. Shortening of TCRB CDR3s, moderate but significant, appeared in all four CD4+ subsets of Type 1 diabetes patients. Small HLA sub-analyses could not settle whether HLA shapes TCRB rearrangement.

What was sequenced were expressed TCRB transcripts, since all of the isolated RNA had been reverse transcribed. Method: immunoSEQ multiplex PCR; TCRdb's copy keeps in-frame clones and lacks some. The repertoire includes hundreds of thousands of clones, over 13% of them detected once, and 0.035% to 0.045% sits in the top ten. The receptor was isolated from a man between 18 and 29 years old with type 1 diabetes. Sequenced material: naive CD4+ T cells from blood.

CDR3 sequence (DNA): TGTGCCACCAAGGGTTGGGGACAGGGGACCACTACCGAGCAGTACTTC. It translates to CATKGWGQGTTTEQYF. This chain links TRBV15 with TRBJ2-7; the match to TRBD1 covers 10 bases. The germline gives CDR1 LNHNV, CDR2 YYDKDF (reference sequence). The CDR3 contains 16 residues. The V segment lost 7 bases and the J segment 6 bases; nucleotides outside the gene matches: 15.